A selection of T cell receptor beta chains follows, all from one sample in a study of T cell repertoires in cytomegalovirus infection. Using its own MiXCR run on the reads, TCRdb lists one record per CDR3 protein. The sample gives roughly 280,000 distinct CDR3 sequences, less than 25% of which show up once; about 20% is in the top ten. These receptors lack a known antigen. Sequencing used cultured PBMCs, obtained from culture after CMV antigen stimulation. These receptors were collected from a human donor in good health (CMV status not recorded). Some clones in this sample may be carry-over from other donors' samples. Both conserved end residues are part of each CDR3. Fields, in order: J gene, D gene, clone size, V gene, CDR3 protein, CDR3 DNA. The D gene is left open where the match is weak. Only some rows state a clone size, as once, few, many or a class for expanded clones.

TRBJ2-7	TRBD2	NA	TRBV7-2	CASSLVSASRTSAYGQYF	TGTGCCAGCAGCTTAGTATCAGCTTCCCGGACTAGCGCTTACGGGCAGTACTTC
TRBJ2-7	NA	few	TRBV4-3	CASSQEVGYEQYF	TGCGCCAGCAGCCAAGAAGTGGGCTACGAGCAGTACTTC
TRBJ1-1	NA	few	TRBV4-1	CASSQAPVGTEAFF	TGCGCCAGCAGCCAAGCTCCCGTTGGCACTGAAGCTTTCTTT
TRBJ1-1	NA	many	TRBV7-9	CASSFSDRREAFF	TGTGCCAGCAGCTTCTCAGACAGACGTGAAGCTTTCTTT
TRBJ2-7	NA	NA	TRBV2	CASGVSQEGPYEQYF	TGTGCCAGCGGAGTTTCCCAGGAGGGGCCCTACGAGCAGTACTTC
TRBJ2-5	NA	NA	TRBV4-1	CASSSRLAGETQYF	TGCGCCAGCAGCTCCCGCCTAGCAGGGGAGACCCAGTACTTC
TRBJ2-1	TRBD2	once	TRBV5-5	CASSLWETSGDEQFF	TGTGCCAGCAGCTTGTGGGAGACTAGCGGGGATGAGCAGTTCTTC
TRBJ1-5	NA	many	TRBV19	CASSTTGNSNQPQHF	TGTGCCAGTAGCACGACAGGTAATAGCAATCAGCCCCAGCATTTT
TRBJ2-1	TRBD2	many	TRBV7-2	CASSPYPGLAEDEQFF	TGTGCCAGCAGCCCCTACCCGGGACTAGCTGAGGATGAGCAGTTCTTC
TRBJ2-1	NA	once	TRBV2	CASLPSSNEQFF	TGTGCCAGCCTCCCCAGCAGCAATGAGCAGTTCTTC
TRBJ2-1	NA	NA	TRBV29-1	CSVGASSNEQFF	TGCAGCGTTGGGGCTAGCAGCAATGAGCAGTTCTTC
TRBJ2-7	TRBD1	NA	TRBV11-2	CASSGNRGTYEQYF	TGTGCCAGCTCTGGTAACAGGGGAACTTACGAGCAGTACTTC
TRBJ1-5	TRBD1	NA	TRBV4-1	CASSQGDRGHQPQHF	TGCGCCAGCAGCCAAGGGGACAGGGGGCATCAGCCCCAGCATTTT
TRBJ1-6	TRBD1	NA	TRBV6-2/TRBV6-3	CASSPYYRGNSPLHF	TGTGCCAGCAGTCCGTACTACAGGGGTAATTCACCCCTCCACTTT
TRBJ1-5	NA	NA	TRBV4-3	CASSQAAGGDQPQHF	TGCGCCAGCAGCCAGGCCGCGGGAGGGGATCAGCCCCAGCATTTT
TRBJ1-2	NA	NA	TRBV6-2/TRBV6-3	CASSYFSGIYGYTF	TGTGCCAGCAGTTACTTTTCAGGGATCTATGGCTACACCTTC